This TCR beta chain was captured by sequencing in a study of cytomegalovirus exposure and HLA in healthy donors. Findings and caveats of the study: The authors listed 150 to 200 TCR beta chains as cytomegalovirus-associated.

Note on this clone: The antigen is undetermined.

Assay used: immunoSEQ multiplex PCR; TCRdb lists only in-frame clones, some missing. The data hold about 310,000 clones, with approximately 86% observed a single time. V lost 6 bases, J lost 1 base, and 13 bases lay in between. Germline V gives CDR1 MNHEY, CDR2 SVGAGI. CDR3 length equals 15 residues. The donors were members of the validation cohort comprising some 130 subjects, separate from the roughly 730-subject first cohort. This TCR came from a man younger than 45 in good health and CMV-seronegative. The chain carries TRBV6-5 and TRBJ1-5; D gene uncertain. Sequencing used PBMCs. The DNA of the CDR3 is TGTGCCAGCAGGACGTGGGCGCGAAGCAATCAGCCCCAGCATTTT. Its protein product is CASRTWARSNQPQHF.